One sample yielded the 28 T cell receptor beta chains listed below, sequenced in a study of cytomegalovirus exposure and HLA in healthy donors. The PCR was carried out with 60 Vbeta primers and 13 Jbeta primers. Generated by immunoSEQ multiplex PCR, the TCRdb table keeps only in-frame clones and is missing some. Found here are over 100,000 clones, roughly 80% of them singletons; the top ten hold roughly 7.3%. The sample was PBMCs. Receptors were obtained from a male donor in good health and CMV-seronegative.

V usage is TRBV4-1 and J usage is TRBJ2-7; no clear D. V gave up 1 base and J gave up 7 bases, with 5 bases separating them. The germline V gene has CDR1 MGHRA and CDR2 YSYEKL. This CDR3 contains 11 residues. CDR3 residues: CASSQGLEQYF. CDR3 coding DNA: TGCGCCAGCAGCCAAGGTCTGGAGCAGTACTTC.

The J gene is TRBJ1-5, the V gene TRBV2, with 8 bases that match TRBD1. CDR1 and CDR2 from the germline V gene are SNHLY and FYNNEI. The CDR3 has 14 amino acids. The V and J ends lost 6 bases and 5 bases, in that order; junction bases with no gene match: 6. The CDR3 bases are TGTGCCAGCAGGGACAGGGTAGTAGATCAGCCCCAGCATTTT. It specifies CASRDRVVDQPQHF.

The chain uses TRBV28 and TRBJ2-7; D remains unclear. Germline V gene lookup returns CDR1 MDHEN and CDR2 SYDVKM. This CDR3 region has 12 residues. V lost 4 bases, J lost 3 bases, and 7 bases lay in between. In nucleotides, the CDR3 is TGTGCCAGCAGTTGGCCGGGCTACGAGCAGTACTTC. This encodes CASSWPGYEQYF.

The chain joins TRBV11-1 to TRBJ1-1; 8 bases agree with TRBD1. CDR1 is SGHAT, CDR2 FQDESV, per germline (reference sequence). The CDR3 runs to 19 residues. V lost 6 bases, J lost 4 bases, and 22 bases stayed unmatched. As DNA, the CDR3 is TGTGCCAGCAGGAAATCCGGGACAGGCGGCCGAAAGGTGGGCACTGAAGCTTTCTTT. Encoded protein: CASRKSGTGGRKVGTEAFF.

This clone occurred once. The chain uses TRBV28 and TRBJ2-1; a weak D match, TRBD2 (6 bases). CDR1 MDHEN and CDR2 SYDVKM come from the germline V gene. V was pared by 4 bases and J by 9 bases, with 16 bases between. This CDR3 spans 14 amino acids. This chain's CDR3 is CASSSGTPKGEQFF. The CDR3 coding sequence is TGTGCCAGCAGTTCCGGGACTCCAAAGGGTGAGCAGTTCTTC.

This sequence joins TRBV29-1 and TRBJ1-2, with TRBD1 identical over 8 bases. Germline lookup yields CDR1 SQVTM and CDR2 ANQGSEA. J was trimmed by 2 bases and V by 3 bases; bases with no gene match: 11. The CDR3 is 16 amino acids. CDR3 coding DNA: TGCAGCGTTGATCCTTCCAACAGGGGGGAAAACTATGGCTACACCTTC. Amino acids: CSVDPSNRGENYGYTF.

The chain combines TRBV7-9 with TRBJ1-2; D unclear. The CDR3 extends over 13 amino acids. The V gene's germline CDR1 is SEHNR and CDR2 FQNEAQ (reference sequence). V was shortened by 5 bases and J by 2 bases, with 9 bases between the two germline ends. CDR3 sequence (DNA): TGTGCCAGCAGCGGGCAGATGAACTATGGCTACACCTTC. Its protein product is CASSGQMNYGYTF.

This clone came up a few times. J is TRBJ1-2 and V is TRBV27; weak D call: TRBD1 (5 bases). The germline V gene has CDR1 MNHEY and CDR2 SMNVEV (reference sequence). This CDR3 is built from 15 residues. Trimming took 7 bases from V and 1 from J, leaving 16 bases between them. The CDR3, as DNA: TGTGCCAGCAACCCCGCGGGGGGTTTTAACTATGGCTACACCTTC. This gives the protein CASNPAGGFNYGYTF.

The V gene is TRBV30, the J gene TRBJ1-1; possibly TRBD1 for D (6 bases). V gave up 5 bases and J gave up 5 bases, with 18 bases separating them. The germline gives CDR1 GTSNPN, CDR2 SVGIG (reference sequence). This CDR3 is built from 14 residues. For the CDR3, the DNA is TGTGCCTGGCAAGGAAACAGGGCGGATACTGAAGCTTTCTTT. This gives the protein CAWQGNRADTEAFF. Variable domain in full (rest from reference TRBV30 and TRBJ1-1): SQTIHQWPATLVQPVGSPLSLECTVEGTSNPNLYWYRQAAGRGLQLLFYSVGIGQISSEVPQNLSASRPQDRQFILSSKKLLLSDSGFYLCAWQGNRADTEAFFGQGTRLTVV.

The chain's CDR3 is CASSRGKGEEKLFF. The CDR3 nucleotides are TGTGCCAGCAGCCGAGGCAAGGGGGAGGAAAAACTGTTTTTT. The rearrangement links TRBV7-9 to TRBJ1-4; TRBD1 is a possible D gene (6 bases). V was shortened by 5 bases and J by 8 bases, with 15 bases between the two germline ends. The CDR3 consists of 14 residues. Germline V gene lookup returns CDR1 SEHNR and CDR2 FQNEAQ (reference sequence).

This clone showed up just a few times. The rearrangement uses TRBV21-1 and TRBJ1-2; the DNA was not compared with TRBD1, the D call given in the table. TRBV21-1 is tagged as a pseudogene. This CDR3 has 15 amino acids. CDR3 in amino acids: CASSKKGTGANGYTF. The CDR3 DNA is TGTGCCAGCAGCAAAAAAGGGACAGGGGCGAATGGCTACACCTTC.

This sequence joins TRBV4-1 and TRBJ2-2, with D unresolved. Germline CDR1 MGHRA, CDR2 YSYEKL. This CDR3 is 18 amino acids long. V lost 2 bases, J lost 2 bases, and 18 bases lay in between. The CDR3 DNA reads as TGCGCCAGCAGCCAAACTCACTCGCTAGATCCAAACACCGGGGAGCTGTTTTTT. Protein sequence: CASSQTHSLDPNTGELFF.

The chain joins TRBV28 to TRBJ1-5, with D unclear. This CDR3 is 12 amino acids long. Trimming took off 3 bases at V and 6 bases at J, with 6 bases between the two ends. Germline CDR1 MDHEN, CDR2 SYDVKM. CDR3 DNA: TGTGCCAGCAGTTTGTCGGGTCAGCCCCAGCATTTT. It codes for CASSLSGQPQHF.

The rearrangement joins TRBV18 to TRBJ1-1; D unclear. The germline CDR1 and CDR2 sequences are KGHSH and LQKENI. CDR3 size: 12 residues. Deletions cut 3 bases from V and 8 bases from J, with 10 bases between. In nucleotides, the CDR3 is TGTGCCAGCTCACCGCAGATATCCGAAGCTTTCTTT. It yields the protein CASSPQISEAFF.

The J gene is TRBJ2-5, the V gene TRBV10-3; TRBD2 matches 14 bases. The CDR3 is made up of 15 amino acids. Germline values: CDR1 ENHRY, CDR2 SYGVKD. V dropped 6 bases and J dropped 5; count of bases not matched to a gene: 5. The CDR3 sequence: CAISSGLAGVETQYF. The CDR3 bases are TGTGCCATCAGCTCGGGACTAGCGGGAGTGGAGACCCAGTACTTC.

The CDR3 DNA reads TGTGCCAGTAGTAATAGACAGACCAATGAGCAGTTCTTC. Translation gives CASSNRQTNEQFF. This chain links TRBV19 with TRBJ2-1; perhaps TRBD1 as D (5 bases). V lost 4 bases and J 6 bases, leaving 10 bases between the germline ends. Germline loops: CDR1 LNHDA, CDR2 SQIVND (reference sequence). The length of the CDR3 is 13 residues.

V gene TRBV19 combines with J gene TRBJ2-7; 10 bases are shared with TRBD1. This CDR3 contains 15 residues. V trimming: 4 bases; J trimming: 3 bases; junction bases outside the gene matches: 6. From germline, CDR1 is LNHDA and CDR2 SQIVND (reference sequence). The CDR3 bases are TGTGCCAGTAGTACCCTTTGGACAGGGGGCTACGAGCAGTACTTC. Encoded protein: CASSTLWTGGYEQYF.

This clone was counted a single time. The rearrangement joins TRBV4-3 to TRBJ2-3; tentative D call: TRBD2 (5 bases). V lost 0 bases to trimming and J lost 5 bases, with 15 bases between them. Per germline, CDR1 LGHNA and CDR2 YSLEER. The CDR3 has 16 residues. CDR3 nucleotides: TGCGCCAGCAGCCAAGAATGGCTACCGAGGGTAGATACGCAGTATTTT. Protein sequence: CASSQEWLPRVDTQYF.

The V gene is TRBV19, the J gene TRBJ1-1, with a tentative D call TRBD1 (6 bases). Deletions cut 4 bases from V and 2 bases from J, with 17 bases between. The CDR3 loop spans 16 amino acids. The germline V gene has CDR1 LNHDA and CDR2 SQIVND (reference sequence). The CDR3 loop reads CASSTLLQGRNTEAFF. The CDR3, as DNA: TGTGCCAGTAGTACCCTTCTTCAGGGGAGAAACACTGAAGCTTTCTTT.

The chain has TRBV27 and TRBJ2-3; 12 nucleotides agree with TRBD2. Germline values: CDR1 MNHEY, CDR2 SMNVEV (reference sequence). CDR3 size: 17 residues. Losses at the gene ends were 2 bases for V and 4 bases for J; bases not matched to a gene: 7. The CDR3 loop is CASSLGASGREADTQYF. The CDR3, as DNA: TGTGCCAGCAGTTTAGGTGCTAGCGGGAGGGAGGCAGATACGCAGTATTTT.

This clone was seen a handful of times. V and J are TRBV20-1 and TRBJ2-3; D may be TRBD2 (5 bases). This CDR3 spans 11 amino acids. Trimming removed 4 bases at V and 6 bases at J, with 8 bases between. Germline CDR1 is DFQATT and CDR2 is SNEGSKA (reference sequence). In DNA, the CDR3 is TGCAGTGCTAAAGGCGGGGATACGCAGTATTTT. Its translation: CSAKGGDTQYF.

The rearrangement links TRBV7-9 to TRBJ1-6, with a tentative D call TRBD1 (6 bases). This CDR3 comprises 14 residues. Per the germline V gene, CDR1 is SEHNR and CDR2 is FQNEAQ (reference sequence). The V gene lost 1 base and the J gene lost 14 bases, with 15 bases spanning the gap. The CDR3 DNA is TGTGCCAGCAGCTTAGAGGGGGTAGTCGGGGCCCTCCACTTT. As protein: CASSLEGVVGALHF.

The sample holds a few counts of this clone. The V call is TRBV30, the J call TRBJ2-1; weak D call: TRBD2 (6 bases). Trimming cost V 0 bases and J 3 bases, with 12 bases left between them. CDR1 and CDR2 (germline): GTSNPN, SVGIG (reference sequence). The CDR3 totals 15 residues. CDR3 DNA: TGTGCCTGGAGTGTCGGAGGGGCAGTCTACAATGAGCAGTTCTTC. Amino acids: CAWSVGGAVYNEQFF.

On this clone: A junction end diverges from the germline sequence, so it may reflect a read error. The chain recombines TRBV6-6 with TRBJ2-1; weak D call: TRBD1 (5 bases). This CDR3 spans 14 amino acids. From germline, CDR1 is MNHNY and CDR2 SVGAGI (reference sequence). DNA for the CDR3: TGTGCCTGCAGGTGGGGCGGAACTGACAATGAGCAGTTCTTC. Amino acids: CACRWGGTDNEQFF.

The rearrangement joins TRBV7-8 to TRBJ1-4; D ambiguous. Deletions cut 5 bases from V and 4 bases from J, with 14 bases between. The CDR3 consists of 15 residues. The germline gives CDR1 SGHVS, CDR2 FQNEAQ. The CDR3 reads CASSPEGPRNEKLFF. The CDR3 DNA reads TGTGCCAGCAGCCCAGAGGGTCCTCGTAATGAAAAACTGTTTTTT.

This clone was seen more than once but under ten times. This rearrangement joins TRBV7-3 to TRBJ2-2, with TRBD1 identical over 9 bases. Germline V lookup: CDR1 SGHTA, CDR2 FQGTGA. Trimming took 5 bases from V and 3 from J; bases not matched to a gene: 4. CDR3 length: 15 residues. The CDR3 is CASSRDRADTGELFF. CDR3 coding DNA: TGTGCCAGCAGCCGGGACAGGGCGGACACCGGGGAGCTGTTTTTT.

The J gene is TRBJ2-7, the V gene TRBV4-1; D ambiguous. Looked up from germline, CDR1 is MGHRA and CDR2 is YSYEKL. The length of the CDR3 is 14 residues. V was trimmed by 1 base and J by 3 bases, leaving 10 bases between them. CDR3 sequence reads: CASSQGAGLYEQYF. CDR3 nucleotides: TGCGCCAGCAGCCAAGGAGCCGGTCTCTACGAGCAGTACTTC.

As to this clone: The limits of the CDR3 on the DNA are not certain, so only TCRdb's listed CDR3 is given. This chain uses TRBV21-1 with TRBJ2-1; the table's D call of TRBD1 was not tested on the DNA. TRBV21-1 is a pseudogene. The CDR3 contains 18 residues when both ends are counted. The CDR3 loop reads CASSKKGGVGQGNNEQFF.